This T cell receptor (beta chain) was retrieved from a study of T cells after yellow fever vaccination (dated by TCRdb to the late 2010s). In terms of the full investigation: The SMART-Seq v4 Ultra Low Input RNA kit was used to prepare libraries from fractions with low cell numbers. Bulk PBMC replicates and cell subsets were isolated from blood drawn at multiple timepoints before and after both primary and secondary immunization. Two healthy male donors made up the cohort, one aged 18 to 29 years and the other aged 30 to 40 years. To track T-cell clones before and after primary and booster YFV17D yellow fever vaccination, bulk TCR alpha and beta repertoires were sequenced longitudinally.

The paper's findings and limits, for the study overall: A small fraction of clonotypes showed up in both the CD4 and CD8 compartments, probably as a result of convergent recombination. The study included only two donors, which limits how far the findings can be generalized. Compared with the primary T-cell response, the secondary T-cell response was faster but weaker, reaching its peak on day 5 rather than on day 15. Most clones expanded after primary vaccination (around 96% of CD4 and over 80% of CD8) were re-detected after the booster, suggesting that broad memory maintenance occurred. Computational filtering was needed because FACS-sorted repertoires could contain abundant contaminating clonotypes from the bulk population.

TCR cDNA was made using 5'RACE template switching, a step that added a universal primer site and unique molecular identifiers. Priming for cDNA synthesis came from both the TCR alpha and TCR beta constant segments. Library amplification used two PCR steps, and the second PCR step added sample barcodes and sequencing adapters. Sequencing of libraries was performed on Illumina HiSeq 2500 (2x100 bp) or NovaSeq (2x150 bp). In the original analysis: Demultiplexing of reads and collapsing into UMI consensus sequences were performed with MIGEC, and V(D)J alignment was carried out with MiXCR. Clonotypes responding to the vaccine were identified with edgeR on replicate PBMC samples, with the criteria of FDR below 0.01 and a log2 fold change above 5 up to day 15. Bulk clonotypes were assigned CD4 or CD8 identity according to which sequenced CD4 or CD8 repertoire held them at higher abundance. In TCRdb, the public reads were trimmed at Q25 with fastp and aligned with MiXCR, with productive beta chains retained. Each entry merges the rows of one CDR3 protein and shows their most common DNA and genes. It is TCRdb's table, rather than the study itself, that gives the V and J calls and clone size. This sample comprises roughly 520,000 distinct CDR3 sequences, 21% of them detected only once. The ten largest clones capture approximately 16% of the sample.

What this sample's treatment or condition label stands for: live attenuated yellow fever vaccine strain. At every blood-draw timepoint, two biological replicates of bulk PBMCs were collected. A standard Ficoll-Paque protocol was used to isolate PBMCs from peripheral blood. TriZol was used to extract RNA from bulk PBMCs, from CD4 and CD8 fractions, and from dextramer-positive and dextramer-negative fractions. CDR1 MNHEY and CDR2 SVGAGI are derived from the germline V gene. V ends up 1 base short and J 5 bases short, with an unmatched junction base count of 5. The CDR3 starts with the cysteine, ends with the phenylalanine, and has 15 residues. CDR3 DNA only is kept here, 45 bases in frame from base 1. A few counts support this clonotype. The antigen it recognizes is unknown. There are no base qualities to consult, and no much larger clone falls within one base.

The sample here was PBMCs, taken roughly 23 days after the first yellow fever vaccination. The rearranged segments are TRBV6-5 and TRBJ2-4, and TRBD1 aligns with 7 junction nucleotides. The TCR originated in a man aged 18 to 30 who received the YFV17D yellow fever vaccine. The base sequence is TGTGCCAGCAGTTACTTCGCCGGGACAGAAAACATTCAGTACTTC. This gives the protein CASSYFAGTENIQYF.